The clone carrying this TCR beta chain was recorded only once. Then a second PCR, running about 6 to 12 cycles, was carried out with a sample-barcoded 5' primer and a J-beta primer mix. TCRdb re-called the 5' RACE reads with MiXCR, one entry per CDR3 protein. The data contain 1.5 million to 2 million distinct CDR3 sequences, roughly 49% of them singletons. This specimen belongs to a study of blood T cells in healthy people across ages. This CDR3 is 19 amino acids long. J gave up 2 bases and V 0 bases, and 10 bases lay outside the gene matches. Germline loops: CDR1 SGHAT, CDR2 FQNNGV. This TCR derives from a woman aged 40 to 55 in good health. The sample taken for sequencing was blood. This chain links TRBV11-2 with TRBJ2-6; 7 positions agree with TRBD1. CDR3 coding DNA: TGTGCCAGCAGCTTAGATCGGGGACAGTCTCGGCCTGGGGCCAACGTCCTGACTTTC. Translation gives CASSLDRGQSRPGANVLTF.